This T cell receptor (beta chain) came from a study of early T cells in non-severe SARS-CoV-2 infection. This CDR3 contains 15 residues. Germline V gene lookup returns CDR1 MDHEN and CDR2 SYDVKM. V dropped 0 bases and J dropped 5 bases, with 14 bases sitting between them. This clonotype has ten or more counts. TCRdb fed the 5' RACE reads into MiXCR, producing one record per CDR3 protein. Of roughly 99,000 distinct CDR3 sequences listed, roughly 10% were seen once; the top ten hold approximately 8.1%. The chain uses TRBV28 and TRBJ2-7; possibly TRBD2 for D (6 bases). The sequencing input was whole blood. The origin of this receptor is an adult who was a healthcare worker with PCR-confirmed SARS-CoV-2 infection or an uninfected control (not recorded which). Written as DNA, the CDR3 is TGTGCCAGCAGTTTATGGTCCGGGGGAGGCCACGAGCAGTACTTC. This gives the protein CASSLWSGGGHEQYF. The complete variable domain, with remaining parts taken from reference TRBV28 and TRBJ2-7, reads DVKVTQSSRYLVKRTGEKVFLECVQDMDHENMFWYRQDPGLGLRLIYFSYDVKMKEKGDIPEGYSVSREKKERFSLILESASTNQTSMYLCASSLWSGGGHEQYFGPGTRLTVT.